The 20 T cell receptor beta chains below come from one sample, sequenced in a study of cytomegalovirus exposure and HLA in healthy donors. The PCR contained 60 Vbeta and 13 Jbeta primers. The protocol was immunoSEQ multiplex PCR, while the TCRdb copy is restricted to in-frame clones and leaves out a portion. The sample holds 200,000 or so clones, roughly 84% seen once. Sequenced input: PBMCs. The receptors originated from a boy under 18 in good health and CMV-seronegative.

V is TRBV5-1 and J is TRBJ2-6; D is unresolved. V gave up 2 bases and J gave up 2 bases, with 14 bases separating them. This CDR3 contains 17 residues. The germline CDR1 and CDR2 sequences are SGHRS and YFSETQ. CDR3 nucleotides: TGCGCCAGCAGCTTCACTACGGATCGAACTGGGGCCAACGTCCTGACTTTC. Its translation is CASSFTTDRTGANVLTF.

The chain carries TRBV28 and TRBJ2-7; 10 nucleotides match TRBD1. The CDR3 has 13 residues. The germline CDR1 and CDR2 sequences are MDHEN and SYDVKM. V was pared by 7 bases and J by 4 bases, with 4 bases of the junction left unmatched. CDR3 region: CASKDRGFYEQYF. DNA of the CDR3: TGTGCCAGCAAGGACAGGGGGTTTTACGAGCAGTACTTC.

This clone was counted between two and nine times. The rearrangement uses TRBV13 and TRBJ1-1; D ambiguous. The length of the CDR3 is 14 residues. V lost 5 bases, J lost 1 base, and 11 bases lay in between. Germline CDR1 and CDR2: PRHDT and FYEKMQ (reference sequence). The CDR3 nucleotides read TGTGCCAGCAGCCACCCCGCGGCGAACACTGAAGCTTTCTTT. It codes for CASSHPAANTEAFF.

The chain joins TRBV15 to TRBJ1-4, with TRBD1 matching over 7 bases. This CDR3 comprises 15 residues. With V trimmed by 3 bases and J by 2 bases, 3 bases remained unmatched. CDR1 is LNHNV and CDR2 is YYDKDF in the germline V gene (reference sequence). As DNA, the CDR3 is TGTGCCACCAGCAGGACAGGGCTTACTAATGAAAAACTGTTTTTT. It yields the protein CATSRTGLTNEKLFF.

This clone appeared once. The gene calls are TRBV7-8 and TRBJ2-1; D unclear. The CDR3 length is 18 residues. Trimming pared 6 bases from V and 0 bases from J, leaving 21 bases between. CDR1 is SGHVS and CDR2 is FQNEAQ in the germline V gene. The CDR3: CASSHLLPNLSSYNEQFF. The CDR3 region has the DNA TGTGCCAGCAGTCATCTCCTACCGAACCTGAGCTCCTACAATGAGCAGTTCTTC.

This sequence joins TRBV4-3 and TRBJ2-7; 8 nucleotides align to TRBD1. CDR3 size: 13 residues. Per germline, CDR1 LGHNA and CDR2 YSLEER. The ends lost 4 bases at V and 6 bases at J; junction bases unmatched: 5. The CDR3 DNA reads TGCGCCAGCAGCCCGACAGGGGCGGGCGAGCAGTACTTC. Translated: CASSPTGAGEQYF.

The chain has TRBV5-1 and TRBJ1-4; TRBD1 matches 8 bases. The J segment lost 4 bases and the V segment lost 7 bases, leaving 6 bases of the junction unmatched. Per germline, CDR1 SGHRS and CDR2 YFSETQ. The CDR3 runs 14 residues. CDR3 bases: TGCGCCAGCGGGACAGGTGGTGGTAATGAAAAACTGTTTTTT. It translates to CASGTGGGNEKLFF.

V and J are TRBV10-3 and TRBJ1-1; the D gene is possibly TRBD1 (6 bases). CDR3 length equals 14 residues. In germline, CDR1 is ENHRY, CDR2 SYGVKD. The V end lost 6 bases, the J end lost 0 bases, and 11 bases lay between the germline ends. CDR3 protein: CAISGTSMNTEAFF. In nucleotides, the CDR3 is TGTGCCATCAGCGGGACATCGATGAACACTGAAGCTTTCTTT.

This chain connects TRBV2 to TRBJ2-1; D might be TRBD1 (5 bases). Trimming cost V 7 bases and J 5 bases, with 12 bases left between them. The CDR3 is made up of 13 amino acids. Germline CDR1 SNHLY, CDR2 FYNNEI. In DNA, the CDR3 is TGTGCCAGCATCGTGACAGAAGACAATGAGCAGTTCTTC. Translating it yields CASIVTEDNEQFF.

The J gene is TRBJ2-1, the V gene TRBV29-1; the D gene is possibly TRBD2 (6 bases). The V gene lost 3 bases and the J gene lost 12 bases, with 12 bases spanning the gap. Germline CDR1 SQVTM, CDR2 ANQGSEA. The CDR3 length is 11 residues. The CDR3 sequence is CSVEGLTLQFF. The CDR3 nucleotides read TGCAGCGTTGAGGGACTGACACTGCAGTTCTTC.

The rearrangement links TRBV19 to TRBJ1-4; D is unresolved. The germline V and J ends were trimmed by 2 bases and 3 bases, with 16 bases remaining between them. This CDR3 has 17 amino acids. Germline assignment: CDR1 LNHDA and CDR2 SQIVND (reference sequence). This chain's CDR3 is CASSITEWRLANEKLFF. CDR3 DNA sequence: TGTGCCAGTAGTATAACGGAGTGGAGGTTAGCTAATGAAAAACTGTTTTTT.

The chain uses TRBV6-1 and TRBJ2-5; D perhaps matches TRBD2 (6 bases). The CDR3 sequence is 15 residues long. The germline CDR1 and CDR2 sequences are MNHNS and SASEGT. Trimming removed 8 bases from V and 5 bases from J, with 21 bases in between. CDR3 loop: CASHTQAGTGETQYF. CDR3 in DNA: TGTGCCAGCCACACTCAAGCGGGTACTGGGGAGACCCAGTACTTC.

The CDR3 sequence: CSFFGTGEYEQYF. The CDR3 DNA reads TGCAGCTTTTTTGGGACAGGGGAATACGAGCAGTACTTC. The chain has TRBV29-1 and TRBJ2-7, with 10 bases identical to TRBD1. The CDR3 length is 13 residues. The J segment lost 4 bases and the V segment lost 8 bases, leaving 8 bases of the junction unmatched. Germline CDR1 reads SQVTM; CDR2 reads ANQGSEA.

The V gene is TRBV6-6, the J gene TRBJ1-2; 7 bases match TRBD1. This CDR3 has 12 amino acids. V was pared by 5 bases and J by 7 bases, with 4 bases of the junction left unmatched. Germline V gives CDR1 MNHNY, CDR2 SVGAGI (reference sequence). CDR3 nucleotide sequence: TGTGCCAGCAGTGAGGGGGCCGGTGGCTACACCTTC. It specifies CASSEGAGGYTF.

This clone was seen a handful of times. CDR3 coding DNA: TGTGCCAGCGCCGGGACAGGATATTACGAGCAGTACTTC. Translated: CASAGTGYYEQYF. The chain combines TRBV6-5 with TRBJ2-7; TRBD1 aligns across 8 bases. The V gene end was trimmed by 8 bases and the J gene end by 4 bases; junction bases not matched to a gene: 7. Germline V gene lookup returns CDR1 MNHEY and CDR2 SVGAGI. There are 13 residues in the CDR3.

This clone was recorded once. The chain has TRBV11-2 and TRBJ2-1; TRBD2 aligns across 13 bases. J gave up 8 bases and V 4 bases, and 5 bases lay outside the gene matches. This CDR3 has 15 amino acids. Looked up from germline, CDR1 is SGHAT and CDR2 is FQNNGV. The CDR3 coding sequence is TGTGCCAGCAGCTCTTGGACTAGCGGGAGAGATGAGCAGTTCTTC. It yields the protein CASSSWTSGRDEQFF.

The gene calls are TRBV2 and TRBJ1-1, with a possible D match to TRBD1 (6 bases). Germline CDR1 is SNHLY and CDR2 is FYNNEI. This CDR3 has 13 amino acids. V was pared by 7 bases and J by 6 bases, with 15 bases between. The DNA of the CDR3 is TGTGCCAGCACCCCCCAGGGGTTCCCTGAAGCTTTCTTT. This translates into CASTPQGFPEAFF.

The chain combines TRBV6-5 with TRBJ2-7; 8 bases match TRBD2. With 6 bases clipped from V and 6 bases from J, the junction kept 7 bases outside the gene matches. From germline, CDR1 is MNHEY and CDR2 SVGAGI. The CDR3 is 13 amino acids. In nucleotides, the CDR3 is TGTGCCAGCAGGGGACTAGTGATTGGCGAGCAGTACTTC. It translates to CASRGLVIGEQYF.

This clone has a handful of counts. The chain combines TRBV18 with TRBJ1-1; 7 bases map to TRBD1. V was clipped by 5 bases and J by 3 bases; unmatched bases: 6. This CDR3 contains 14 residues. CDR1 is KGHSH, CDR2 LQKENI, per germline. CDR3 amino acids: CASSKQGIDTEAFF. For the CDR3, the DNA is TGTGCCAGCTCAAAACAGGGGATCGACACTGAAGCTTTCTTT.

The CDR3 DNA reads TGTGCCAGCAGCCAAAACAGAAACATGAACACTGAAGCTTTCTTT. It yields the protein CASSQNRNMNTEAFF. The genes are TRBV4-2 and TRBJ1-1; no firm D call. CDR3 length equals 15 residues. With 2 bases removed from V and 0 bases from J, the gap between germline ends came to 10 bases. The V gene's germline CDR1 is LGHNA and CDR2 YNFKEQ.